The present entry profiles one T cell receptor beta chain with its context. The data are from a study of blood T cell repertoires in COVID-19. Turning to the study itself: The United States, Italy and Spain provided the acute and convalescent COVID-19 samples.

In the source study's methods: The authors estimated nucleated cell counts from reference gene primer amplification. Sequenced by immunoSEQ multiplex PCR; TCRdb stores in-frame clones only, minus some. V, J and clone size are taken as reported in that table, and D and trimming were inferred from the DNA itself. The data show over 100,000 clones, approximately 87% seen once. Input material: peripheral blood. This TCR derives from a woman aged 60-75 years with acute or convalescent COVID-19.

CDR3: CASSQQGIAPNQPQHF. CDR3 sequence (DNA): TGTGCCAGCAGCCAACAGGGGATTGCCCCCAATCAGCCCCAGCATTTT. This rearrangement joins TRBV3-1 (or the pseudogene TRBV3-2) to TRBJ1-5; a weak D match, TRBD1 (6 bases). The CDR3 spans 16 residues. CDR1 and CDR2 (germline): LGHDT, YNNKEL (reference sequence). The V end was cut by 2 bases, the J end by 3 bases, with 14 bases between.